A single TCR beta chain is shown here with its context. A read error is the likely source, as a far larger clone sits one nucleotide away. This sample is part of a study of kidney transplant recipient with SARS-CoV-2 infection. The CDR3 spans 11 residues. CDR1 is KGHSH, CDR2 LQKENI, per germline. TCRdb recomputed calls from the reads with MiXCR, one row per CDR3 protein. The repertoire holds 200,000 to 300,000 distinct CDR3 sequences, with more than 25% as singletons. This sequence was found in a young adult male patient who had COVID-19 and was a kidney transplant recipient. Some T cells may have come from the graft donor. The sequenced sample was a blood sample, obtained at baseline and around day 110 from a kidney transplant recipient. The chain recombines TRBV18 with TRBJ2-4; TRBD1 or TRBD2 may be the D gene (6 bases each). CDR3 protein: CAGSPGEEQYF. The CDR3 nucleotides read TGTGCCGGCTCACCAGGGGAGGAGCAGTACTTC. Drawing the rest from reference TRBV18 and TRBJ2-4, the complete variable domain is NAGVMQNPRHLVRRRGQEARLRCSPMKGHSHVYWYRQLPEEGLKFMVYLQKENIIDESGMPKERFSAEFPKEGPSILRIQQVVRGDSAAYFCAGSPGEEQYFGAGTRLSVL.